The T cell receptor (beta chain) described here comes from a study of shared clonotypes between healthy human individuals. Genomic DNA, for the unsorted samples, came from around 90 million PBMCs. Study findings and constraints: The represented genetic and exposure-history diversity was limited by the small number of donors.

Concerning this clone itself: Its antigen remains unknown.

Genomic DNA of every subset was divided equally among multiple immunoSEQ plates. The data were produced by immunoSEQ multiplex PCR, yet TCRdb's version contains in-frame clones alone and is incomplete. The profile shows 550,000 to 600,000 clones, around 80% of them singletons. Sequencing was done on a sample of PBMCs. The TCR was taken from a woman aged 40-49 years in good health. Some clones in this sample may be carry-over from other donors' samples.

The CDR3 DNA follows: TGTGCCAGCAGCGCTCGGCCGGGAACCAAAAACATTCAGTACTTC. It is translated as CASSARPGTKNIQYF. J is TRBJ2-4 and V is TRBV7-9; possible D gene TRBD2, 5 bases. The germline V and J ends were trimmed by 5 bases and 2 bases, with 13 bases remaining between them. This CDR3 region has 15 residues. From germline, CDR1 is SEHNR and CDR2 FQNEAQ (reference sequence).